This T cell receptor beta chain comes out of a study of CXCR3-negative and CXCR3-positive naive CD8 T cells. Background on the study: Total TRB output reached about 135 million reads, about 1.5 +/- 0.3 million per library.

UMI labels and 5' RACE were used to prepare the TRB cDNA libraries. TCRdb reprocessed the 5' RACE reads, with one entry per CDR3 protein and no DNA. The sample totals more than 100,000 distinct CDR3 sequences. CDR3 length: 12 residues. CDR1 and CDR2 from the germline V gene are SGHAT and FQNNGV. A word on this clonotype: Its antigen is unidentified.

Broader study findings: Diversity was high in both naive subsets and much lower in memory cells. In cryopreserved cells, CXCR3 expression partially decreased, and fresh PBMCs were used in most assays. Relative to CXCR3-negative naive cells, CXCR3-positive naive cells had more hydrophobic TRB CDR3s.

This chain links TRBV11-2 with TRBJ2-1. Specimen: naive CXCR3+ CD8+ T cells from blood. Regarding subset: CD45RO-CCR7+CD27+CD95- naive CD8+ T cells expressing CXCR3 (TNR3+). This sequence originates from a human donor in good health. Some clones in this sample may be carry-over from other donors' samples. This chain's CDR3 is CASSPILTEQFF.